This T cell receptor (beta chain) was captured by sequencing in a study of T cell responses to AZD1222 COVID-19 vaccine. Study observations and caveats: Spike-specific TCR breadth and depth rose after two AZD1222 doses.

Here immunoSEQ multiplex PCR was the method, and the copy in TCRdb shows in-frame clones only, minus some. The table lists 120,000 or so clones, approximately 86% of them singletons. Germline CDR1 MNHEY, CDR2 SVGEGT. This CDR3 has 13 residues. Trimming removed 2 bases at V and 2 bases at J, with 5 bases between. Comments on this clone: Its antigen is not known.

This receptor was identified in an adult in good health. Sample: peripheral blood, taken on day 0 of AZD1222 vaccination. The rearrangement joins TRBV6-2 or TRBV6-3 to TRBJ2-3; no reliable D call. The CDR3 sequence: CASSYTFTDTQYF. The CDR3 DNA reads TGTGCCAGCAGTTACACTTTCACAGATACGCAGTATTTT.